A single sample is the source of the 8 T cell receptor beta chains below, sequenced in a study of shared clonotypes between healthy human individuals. Data came from immunoSEQ multiplex PCR; TCRdb stores just in-frame clones and leaves some out. The table has 2 million to 2.5 million clones, less than 95% seen once. The sample consisted of naive CD4+ T cells from PBMCs. Documented subset: CD45RA+ positively selected. These receptors came from a man younger than 30 in good health. Some clones in this sample may be carry-over from other donors' samples.

V is TRBV29-1 and J is TRBJ2-3; no clear D gene. The CDR3 covers 13 residues. Looked up from germline, CDR1 is SQVTM and CDR2 is ANQGSEA. V dropped 1 base and J dropped 14 bases, with 19 bases sitting between them. The CDR3, as DNA: TGCAGCGTTGAAGTCCGTGGCGGCGGAATCGGGTATTTT. Protein sequence: CSVEVRGGGIGYF.

In regard to this clone: The sample holds other DNA sequences that translate to the same CDR3. This chain uses TRBV7-2 with TRBJ1-5, with 9 positions matching TRBD1. The CDR3 runs 15 residues. CDR1 and CDR2 (germline): SGHTA, FQGNSA. Trimming cost V 4 bases and J 1 base; bases outside gene matches: 2. CDR3 nucleotide sequence: TGTGCCAGCAGCTCGGGACAGGGAAGCAATCAGCCCCAGCATTTT. Amino acid sequence: CASSSGQGSNQPQHF. Combining the CDR3 with reference TRBV7-2 and TRBJ1-5 gives the whole variable domain GAGVSQSPSNKVTEKGKDVELRCDPISGHTALYWYRQSLGQGLEFLIYFQGNSAPDKSGLPSDRFSAERTGGSVSTLTIQRTQQEDSAVYLCASSSGQGSNQPQHFGDGTRLSIL.

This chain links TRBV19 with TRBJ2-3; the D is unclear. V lost 0 bases and J 11 bases, leaving 12 bases between the germline ends. Germline CDR1 reads LNHDA; CDR2 reads SQIVND (reference sequence). This CDR3 is 13 amino acids long. The CDR3 coding sequence is TGTGCCAGTAGTATAGATAATCTGGTACGGCAGTATTTT. The encoded protein is CASSIDNLVRQYF. The variable domain in full, completed from reference TRBV19 and TRBJ2-3, reads DGGITQSPKYLFRKEGQNVTLSCEQNLNHDAMYWYRQDPGQGLRLIYYSQIVNDFQKGDIAEGYSVSREKKESFPLTVTSAQKNPTAFYLCASSIDNLVRQYFGPGTRLTVL.

The V call is TRBV5-4, the J call TRBJ2-7, with TRBD2 matching over 11 bases. The germline CDR1 and CDR2 sequences are SGHNT and YYREEE (reference sequence). This CDR3 is 15 amino acids long. V shed 6 bases and J 3 bases; nucleotides not matched to a gene: 8. This chain's CDR3 is CASTPSGRTHYEQYF. CDR3 DNA sequence: TGTGCCAGCACCCCTAGCGGGAGGACGCACTACGAGCAGTACTTC.

The chain has TRBV6-5 and TRBJ2-7; 8 nucleotides line up with TRBD2. The CDR3 sequence is 14 residues long. Trimming at V came to 2 bases and at J to 6 bases, leaving 6 bases not matched to a gene. Germline CDR1 reads MNHEY; CDR2 reads SVGAGI. The CDR3 DNA follows: TGTGCCAGCAGTTACCTCGACCGGGGGGGCGAGCAGTACTTC. Translating it yields CASSYLDRGGEQYF.

The rearrangement joins TRBV7-3 to TRBJ2-2; TRBD1 agrees at 12 bases. CDR1 is SGHTA and CDR2 is FQGTGA in the germline V gene. Losses at the gene ends were 5 bases for V and 7 bases for J; bases not matched to a gene: 8. There are 16 residues in the CDR3. CDR3 sequence: CASSPLGQGASGELFF. DNA of the CDR3: TGTGCCAGCAGCCCCCTGGGACAGGGGGCCAGCGGGGAGCTGTTTTTT.

The chain links TRBV10-1 to TRBJ1-3; a possible D gene is TRBD1 (6 bases). The CDR3 length is 15 residues. Germline CDR1 is WNHNN and CDR2 is SYGVQD (reference sequence). Deletions cut 10 bases from V and 3 bases from J, with 19 bases between. CDR3 sequence reads: CANRTEPPRGNTIYF. DNA of the CDR3: TGCGCCAACAGGACAGAACCACCCCGTGGAAACACCATATATTTT.

The V and J genes are TRBV5-1 and TRBJ1-5, with 7 bases matching TRBD1. Germline V gene sequence: CDR1 SGHRS, CDR2 YFSETQ. V lost 0 bases, J lost 10 bases, and 10 bases stayed unmatched. The CDR3 sequence is 15 residues long. In nucleotides, the CDR3 is TGCGCCAGCAGCTTGGAAGGGGGCGCGGTGGAACCCCAGCATTTT. Translation gives CASSLEGGAVEPQHF.